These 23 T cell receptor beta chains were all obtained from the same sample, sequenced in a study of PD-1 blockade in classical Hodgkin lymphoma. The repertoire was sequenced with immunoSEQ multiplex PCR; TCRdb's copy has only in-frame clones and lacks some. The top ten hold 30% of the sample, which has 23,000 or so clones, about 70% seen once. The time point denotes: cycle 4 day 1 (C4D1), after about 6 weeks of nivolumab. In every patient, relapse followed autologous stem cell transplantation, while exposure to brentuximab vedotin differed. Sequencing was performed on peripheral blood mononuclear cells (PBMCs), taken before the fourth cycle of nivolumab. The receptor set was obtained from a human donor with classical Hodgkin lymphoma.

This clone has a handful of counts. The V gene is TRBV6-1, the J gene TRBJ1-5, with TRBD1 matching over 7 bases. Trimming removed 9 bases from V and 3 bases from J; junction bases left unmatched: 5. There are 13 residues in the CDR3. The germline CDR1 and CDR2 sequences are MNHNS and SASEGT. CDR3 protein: CARAGGFNQPQHF. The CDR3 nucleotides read TGTGCCAGGGCAGGGGGGTTCAATCAGCCCCAGCATTTT.

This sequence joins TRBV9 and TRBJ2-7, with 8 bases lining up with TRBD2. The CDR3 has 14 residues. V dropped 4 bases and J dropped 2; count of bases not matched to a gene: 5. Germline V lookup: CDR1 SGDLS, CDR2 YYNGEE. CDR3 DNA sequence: TGTGCCAGCAGCCCCCGACTAGCGCCCTACGAGCAGTACTTC. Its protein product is CASSPRLAPYEQYF. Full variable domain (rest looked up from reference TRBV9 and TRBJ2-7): DSGVTQTPKHLITATGQRVTLRCSPRSGDLSVYWYQQSLDQGLQFLIQYYNGEERAKGNILERFSAQQFPDLHSELNLSSLELGDSALYFCASSPRLAPYEQYFGPGTRLTVT.

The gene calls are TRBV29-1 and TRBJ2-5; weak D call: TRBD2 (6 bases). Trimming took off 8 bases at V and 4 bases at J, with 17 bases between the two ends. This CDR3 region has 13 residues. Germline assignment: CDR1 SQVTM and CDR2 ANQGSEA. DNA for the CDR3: TGCAGCTCGCCGGGACTCACGTCAGAGACCCAGTACTTC. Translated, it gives CSSPGLTSETQYF.

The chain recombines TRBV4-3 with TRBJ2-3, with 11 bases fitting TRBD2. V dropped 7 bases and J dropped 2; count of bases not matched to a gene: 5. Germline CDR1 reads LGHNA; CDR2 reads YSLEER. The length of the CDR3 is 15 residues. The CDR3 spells CASTQGLAVTDTQYF. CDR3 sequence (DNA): TGCGCCAGCACCCAGGGACTAGCGGTCACAGATACGCAGTATTTT.

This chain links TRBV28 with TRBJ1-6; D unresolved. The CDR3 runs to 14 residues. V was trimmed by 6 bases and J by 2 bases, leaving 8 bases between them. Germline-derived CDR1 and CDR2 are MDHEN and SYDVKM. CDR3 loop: CASRKGAYNSPLHF. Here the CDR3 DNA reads TGTGCCAGCAGAAAGGGCGCCTATAATTCACCCCTCCACTTT.

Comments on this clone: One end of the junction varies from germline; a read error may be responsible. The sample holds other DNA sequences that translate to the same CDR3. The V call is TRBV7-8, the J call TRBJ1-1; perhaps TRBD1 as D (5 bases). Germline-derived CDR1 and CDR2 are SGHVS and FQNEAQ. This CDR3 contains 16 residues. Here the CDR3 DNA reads TGTGCCAGCAGCTTAGAGGTCGGAGGGGTTAGGACTGAGGCTTTCTTT. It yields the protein CASSLEVGGVRTEAFF.

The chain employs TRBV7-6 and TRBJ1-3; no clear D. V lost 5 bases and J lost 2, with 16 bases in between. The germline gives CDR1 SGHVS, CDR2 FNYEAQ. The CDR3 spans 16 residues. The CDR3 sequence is CASSLQSGGPGNTIYF. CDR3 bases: TGTGCCAGCAGCCTTCAATCCGGAGGTCCTGGAAACACCATATATTTT. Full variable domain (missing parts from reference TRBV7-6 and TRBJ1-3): GAGVSQSPRYKVTKRGQDVALRCDPISGHVSLYWYRQALGQGPEFLTYFNYEAQQDKSGLPNDRFSAERPEGSISTLTIQRTEQRDSAMYRCASSLQSGGPGNTIYFGEGSWLTVV.

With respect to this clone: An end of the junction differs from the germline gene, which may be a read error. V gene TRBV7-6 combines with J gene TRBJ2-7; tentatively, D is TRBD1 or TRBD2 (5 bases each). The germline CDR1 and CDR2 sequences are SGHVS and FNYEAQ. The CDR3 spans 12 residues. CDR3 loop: CASSKSSGPLDF. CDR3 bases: TGTGCCAGCAGCAAATCATCGGGACCCCTGGATTTC.

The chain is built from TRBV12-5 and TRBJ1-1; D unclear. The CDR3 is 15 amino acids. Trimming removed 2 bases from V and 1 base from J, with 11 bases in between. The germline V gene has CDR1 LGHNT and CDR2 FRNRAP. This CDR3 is CASGLFGGGNTEAFF. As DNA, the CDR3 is TGTGCTAGTGGTTTGTTTGGCGGCGGGAACACTGAAGCTTTCTTT.

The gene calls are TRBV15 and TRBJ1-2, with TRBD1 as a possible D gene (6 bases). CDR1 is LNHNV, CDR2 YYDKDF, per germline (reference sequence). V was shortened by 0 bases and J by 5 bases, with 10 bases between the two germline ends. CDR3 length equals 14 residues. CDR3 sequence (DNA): TGTGCCACCAGCAGAGAAACAGGGAAGTATGGCTACACCTTC. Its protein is CATSRETGKYGYTF.

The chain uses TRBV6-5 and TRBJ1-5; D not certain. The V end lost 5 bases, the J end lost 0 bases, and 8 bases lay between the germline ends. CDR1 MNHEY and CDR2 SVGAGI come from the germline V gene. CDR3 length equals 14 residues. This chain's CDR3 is CASSENYSNQPQHF. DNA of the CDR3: TGTGCCAGCAGTGAGAACTATAGCAATCAGCCCCAGCATTTT.

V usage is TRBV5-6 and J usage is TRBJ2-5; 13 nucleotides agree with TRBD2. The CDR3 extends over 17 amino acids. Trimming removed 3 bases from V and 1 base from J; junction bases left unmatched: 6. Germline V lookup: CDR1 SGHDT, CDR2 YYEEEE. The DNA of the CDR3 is TGTGCCAGCAGCTGGTCCGGGACTAGCGGGGCCCAAGAGACCCAGTACTTC. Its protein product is CASSWSGTSGAQETQYF.

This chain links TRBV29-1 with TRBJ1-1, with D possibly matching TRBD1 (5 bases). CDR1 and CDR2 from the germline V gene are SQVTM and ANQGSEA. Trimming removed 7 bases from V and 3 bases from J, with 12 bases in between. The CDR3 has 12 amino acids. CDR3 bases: TGCAGCGGGGGACGGGGGGACACTGAAGCTTTCTTT. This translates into CSGGRGDTEAFF.

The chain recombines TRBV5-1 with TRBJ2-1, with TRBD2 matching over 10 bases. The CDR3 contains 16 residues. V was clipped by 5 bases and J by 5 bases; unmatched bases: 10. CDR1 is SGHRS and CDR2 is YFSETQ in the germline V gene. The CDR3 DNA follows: TGCGCCAGCAGGGCCGAGGACCTAGCGGGGGACAATGAGCAGTTCTTC. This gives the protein CASRAEDLAGDNEQFF.

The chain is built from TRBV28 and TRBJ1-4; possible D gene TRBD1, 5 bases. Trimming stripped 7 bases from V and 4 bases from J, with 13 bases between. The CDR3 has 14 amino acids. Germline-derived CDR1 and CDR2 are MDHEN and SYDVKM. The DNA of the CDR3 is TGTGCCAGCAAGGGGCCAGTGGTTAATGAAAAACTGTTTTTT. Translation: CASKGPVVNEKLFF.

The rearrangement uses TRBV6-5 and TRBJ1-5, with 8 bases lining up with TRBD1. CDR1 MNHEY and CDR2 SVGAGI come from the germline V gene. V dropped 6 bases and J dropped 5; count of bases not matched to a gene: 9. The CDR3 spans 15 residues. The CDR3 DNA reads TGTGCCAGCAGGATCACCGGGACAGGACATCAGCCCCAGCATTTT. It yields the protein CASRITGTGHQPQHF.

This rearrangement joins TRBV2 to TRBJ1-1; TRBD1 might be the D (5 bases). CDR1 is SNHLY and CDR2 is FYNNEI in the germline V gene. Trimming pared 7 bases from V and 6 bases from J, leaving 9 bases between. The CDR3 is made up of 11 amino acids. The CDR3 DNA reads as TGTGCCAGCACCGGGGCCCCTGAAGCTTTCTTT. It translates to CASTGAPEAFF.

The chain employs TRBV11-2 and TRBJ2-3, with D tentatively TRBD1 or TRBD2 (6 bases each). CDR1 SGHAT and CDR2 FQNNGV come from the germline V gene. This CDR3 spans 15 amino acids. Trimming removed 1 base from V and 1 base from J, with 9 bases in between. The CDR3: CASSLVGGRTDTQYF. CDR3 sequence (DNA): TGTGCCAGCAGCTTAGTTGGGGGGCGCACAGATACGCAGTATTTT.

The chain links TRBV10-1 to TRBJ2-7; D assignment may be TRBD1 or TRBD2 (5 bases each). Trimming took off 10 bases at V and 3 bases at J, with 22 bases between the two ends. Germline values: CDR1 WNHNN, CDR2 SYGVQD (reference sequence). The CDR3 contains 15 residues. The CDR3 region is CATPTPRAGIYEQYF. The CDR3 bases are TGCGCCACCCCAACTCCGAGGGCAGGGATCTACGAGCAGTACTTC.

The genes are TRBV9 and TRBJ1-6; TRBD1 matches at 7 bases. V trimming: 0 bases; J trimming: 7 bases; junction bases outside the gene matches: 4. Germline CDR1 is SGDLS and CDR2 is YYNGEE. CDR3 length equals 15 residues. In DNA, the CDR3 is TGTGCCAGCAGCGTAGACGGACAGGCGAATTCACCCCTCCACTTT. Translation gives CASSVDGQANSPLHF.

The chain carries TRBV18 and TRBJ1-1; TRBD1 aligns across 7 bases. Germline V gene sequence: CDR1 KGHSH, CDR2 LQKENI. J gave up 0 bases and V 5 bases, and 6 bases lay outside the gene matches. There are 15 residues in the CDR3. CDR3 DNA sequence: TGTGCCAGCTCATTCGCAGGGGGAATGAACACTGAAGCTTTCTTT. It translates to CASSFAGGMNTEAFF.

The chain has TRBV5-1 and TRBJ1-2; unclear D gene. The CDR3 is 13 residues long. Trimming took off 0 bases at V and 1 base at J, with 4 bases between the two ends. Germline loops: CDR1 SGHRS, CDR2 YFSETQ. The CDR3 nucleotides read TGCGCCAGCAGCTTGGATTTTAACTATGGCTACACCTTC. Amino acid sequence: CASSLDFNYGYTF.

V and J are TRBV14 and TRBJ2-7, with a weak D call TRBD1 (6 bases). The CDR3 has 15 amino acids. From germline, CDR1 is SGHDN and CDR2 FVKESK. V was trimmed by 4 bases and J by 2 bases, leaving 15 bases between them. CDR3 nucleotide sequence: TGTGCCAGCAGCCGAGGAACCGGGACACCCTACGAGCAGTACGTC. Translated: CASSRGTGTPYEQYV.